The T cell receptor (beta chain) under discussion was sequenced for a study of long-term antiretroviral therapy in people with HIV. The authors ran the immunoSEQ assay, v3.0, at survey level. Sequencing had a target that covered about 40,000-50,000 T-cell genomes per sample. Clones were read by immunoSEQ multiplex PCR, and TCRdb kept only the in-frame ones, dropping some. Among tens of thousands of clones, about 89% were seen once, and the ten largest hold 4.5% to 5.5%. A note on this clone: What it binds is unknown.

Whole-study results and caveats: Controls exceeded HIV repertoires in CDR3 length range. Transplant donor controls retained higher diversity, though diversity increased after ART.

Every single participant having HIV got treatment inside the United States. The clonotype was recovered from a woman aged 50 to 60 with HIV. Sequences were derived from unsorted PBMCs, sampled 0.1 years before starting antiretroviral therapy.

The DNA for the CDR3 is TGTGCCAGCTCGTCGGACATTCAAAAACTGTTTTTT. As protein: CASSSDIQKLFF. The chain has TRBV18 and TRBJ1-4; tentative D call: TRBD1 (5 bases). There are 12 residues in the CDR3. Germline V gives CDR1 KGHSH, CDR2 LQKENI. Trimming stripped 6 bases from V and 9 bases from J, with 11 bases between. Together with reference TRBV18 and TRBJ1-4, the CDR3 gives the full variable domain: NAGVMQNPRHLVRRRGQEARLRCSPMKGHSHVYWYRQLPEEGLKFMVYLQKENIIDESGMPKERFSAEFPKEGPSILRIQQVVRGDSAAYFCASSSDIQKLFFGSGTQLSVL.